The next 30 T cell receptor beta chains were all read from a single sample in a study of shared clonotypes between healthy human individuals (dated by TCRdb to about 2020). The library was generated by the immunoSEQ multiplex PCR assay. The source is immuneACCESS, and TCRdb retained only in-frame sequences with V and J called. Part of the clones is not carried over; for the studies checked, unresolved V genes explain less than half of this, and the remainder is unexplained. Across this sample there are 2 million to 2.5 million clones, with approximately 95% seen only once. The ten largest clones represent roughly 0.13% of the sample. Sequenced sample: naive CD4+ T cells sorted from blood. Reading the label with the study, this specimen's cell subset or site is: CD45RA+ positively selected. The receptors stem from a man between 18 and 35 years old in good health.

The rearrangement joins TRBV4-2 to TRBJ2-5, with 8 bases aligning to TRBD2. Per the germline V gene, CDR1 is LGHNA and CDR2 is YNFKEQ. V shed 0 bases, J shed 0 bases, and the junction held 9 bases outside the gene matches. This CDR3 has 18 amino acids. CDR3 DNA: TGTGCCAGCAGCCAAGAAGGGCAGCGGGGGTACAACCAAGAGACCCAGTACTTC. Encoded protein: CASSQEGQRGYNQETQYF.

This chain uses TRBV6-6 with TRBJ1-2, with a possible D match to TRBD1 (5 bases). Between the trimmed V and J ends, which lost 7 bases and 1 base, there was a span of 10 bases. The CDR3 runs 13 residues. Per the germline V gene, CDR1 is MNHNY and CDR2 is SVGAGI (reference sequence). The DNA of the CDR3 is TGTGCCAGCACCCTCGGGGGTAACTATGGCTACACCTTC. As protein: CASTLGGNYGYTF.

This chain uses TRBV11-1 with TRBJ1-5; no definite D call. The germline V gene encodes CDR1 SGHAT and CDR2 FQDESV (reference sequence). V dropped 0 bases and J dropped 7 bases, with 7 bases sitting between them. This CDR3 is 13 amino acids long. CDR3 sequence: CASSLAGEQPQHF. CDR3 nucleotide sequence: TGTGCCAGCAGCTTAGCGGGAGAGCAGCCCCAGCATTTT.

CDR3 protein: CASSPRTSGRAYEQYF. The CDR3 DNA sequence: TGTGCCAGCAGCCCCAGGACTAGCGGGAGGGCCTACGAGCAGTACTTC. The chain has TRBV5-5 and TRBJ2-7, with TRBD2 matching over 15 bases. Per the germline V gene, CDR1 is SGHKS and CDR2 is YYEKEE (reference sequence). Trimming took 4 bases from V and 2 from J; bases not matched to a gene: 4. This CDR3 comprises 16 residues.

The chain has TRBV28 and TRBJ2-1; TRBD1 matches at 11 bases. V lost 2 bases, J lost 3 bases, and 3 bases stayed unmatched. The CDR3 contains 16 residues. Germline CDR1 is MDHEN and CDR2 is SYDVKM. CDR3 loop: CASSLQGTGGYNEQFF. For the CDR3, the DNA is TGTGCCAGCAGTTTACAGGGGACAGGGGGCTACAATGAGCAGTTCTTC.

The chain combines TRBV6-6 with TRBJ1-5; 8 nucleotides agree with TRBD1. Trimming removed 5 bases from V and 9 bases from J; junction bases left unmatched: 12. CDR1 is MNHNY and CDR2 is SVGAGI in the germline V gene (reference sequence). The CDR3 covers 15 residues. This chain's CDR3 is CASSGQGGGSGPQHF. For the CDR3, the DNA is TGTGCCAGCAGTGGACAGGGAGGGGGGTCGGGGCCCCAGCATTTT.

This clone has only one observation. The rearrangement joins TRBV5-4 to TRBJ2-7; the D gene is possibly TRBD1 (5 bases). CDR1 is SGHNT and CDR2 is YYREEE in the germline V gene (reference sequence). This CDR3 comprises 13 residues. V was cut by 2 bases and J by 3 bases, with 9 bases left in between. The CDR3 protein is CASSLAQGYEQYF. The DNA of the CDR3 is TGTGCCAGCAGCTTAGCCCAGGGCTACGAGCAGTACTTC.

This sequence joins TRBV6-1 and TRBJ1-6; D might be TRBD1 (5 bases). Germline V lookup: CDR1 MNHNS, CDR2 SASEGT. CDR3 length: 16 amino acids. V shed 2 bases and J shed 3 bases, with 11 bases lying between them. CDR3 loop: CASSESRGYYNSPLHF. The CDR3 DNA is TGTGCCAGCAGTGAATCCCGGGGGTACTATAATTCACCCCTCCACTTT.

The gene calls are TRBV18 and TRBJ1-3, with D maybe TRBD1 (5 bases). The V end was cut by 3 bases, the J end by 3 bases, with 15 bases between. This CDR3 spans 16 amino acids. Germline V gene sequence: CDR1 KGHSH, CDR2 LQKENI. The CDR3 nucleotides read TGTGCCAGCTCACCTGGGACGGCTTTAGGTGGAAACACCATATATTTT. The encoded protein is CASSPGTALGGNTIYF.

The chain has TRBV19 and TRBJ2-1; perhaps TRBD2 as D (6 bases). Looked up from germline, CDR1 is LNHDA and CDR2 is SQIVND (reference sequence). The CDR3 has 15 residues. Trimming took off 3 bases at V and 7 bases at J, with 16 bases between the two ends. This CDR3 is CASSILGGFRNEQFF. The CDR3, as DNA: TGTGCCAGTAGTATTTTGGGAGGTTTTAGGAATGAGCAGTTCTTC.

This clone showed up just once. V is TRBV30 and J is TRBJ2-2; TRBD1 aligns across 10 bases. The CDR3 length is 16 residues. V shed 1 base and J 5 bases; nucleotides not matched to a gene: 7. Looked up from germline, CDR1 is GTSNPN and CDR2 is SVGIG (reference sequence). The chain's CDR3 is CAWSGRTGGLTGELFF. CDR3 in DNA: TGTGCCTGGAGTGGAAGGACAGGGGGGTTAACCGGGGAGCTGTTTTTT. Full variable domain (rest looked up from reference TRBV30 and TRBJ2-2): SQTIHQWPATLVQPVGSPLSLECTVEGTSNPNLYWYRQAAGRGLQLLFYSVGIGQISSEVPQNLSASRPQDRQFILSSKKLLLSDSGFYLCAWSGRTGGLTGELFFGEGSRLTVL.

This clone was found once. The chain's CDR3 is CASSKTGSLHF. CDR3 nucleotide sequence: TGTGCCAGCAGCAAGACAGGATCCCTCCACTTT. The genes are TRBV21-1 and TRBJ1-6; TRBD1 was called by the table and not checked on the DNA. TRBV21-1 is labeled a pseudogene. This CDR3 is built from 11 residues.

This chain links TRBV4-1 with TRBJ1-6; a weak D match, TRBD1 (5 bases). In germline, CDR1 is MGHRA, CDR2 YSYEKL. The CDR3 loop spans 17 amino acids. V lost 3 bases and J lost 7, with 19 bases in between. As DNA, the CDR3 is TGCGCCAGCAGCCACCCGAGGCCCGGGGCGGGGAATTCACCCCTCCACTTT. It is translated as CASSHPRPGAGNSPLHF.

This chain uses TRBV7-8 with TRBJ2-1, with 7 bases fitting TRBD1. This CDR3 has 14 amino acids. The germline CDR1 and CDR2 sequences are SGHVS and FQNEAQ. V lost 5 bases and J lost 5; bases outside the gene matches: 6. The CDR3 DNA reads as TGTGCCAGCAGCCAGAGGACAGGACACAATGAGCAGTTCTTC. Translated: CASSQRTGHNEQFF.

The CDR3 coding sequence is TGCGCCAGCAGCTTGGATCCGGGACAGGGAAGGGGCTACACCTTC. This encodes CASSLDPGQGRGYTF. The genes are TRBV5-1 and TRBJ1-2; TRBD1 agrees at 9 bases. The germline gives CDR1 SGHRS, CDR2 YFSETQ. V trimming: 0 bases; J trimming: 8 bases; junction bases outside the gene matches: 8. This CDR3 region has 15 residues.

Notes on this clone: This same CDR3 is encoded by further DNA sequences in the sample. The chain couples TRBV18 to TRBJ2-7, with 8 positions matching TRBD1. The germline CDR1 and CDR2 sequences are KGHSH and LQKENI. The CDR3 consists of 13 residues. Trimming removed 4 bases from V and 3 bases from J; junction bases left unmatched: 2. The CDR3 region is CASSRTGSYEQYF. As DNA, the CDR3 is TGTGCCAGCTCACGGACAGGGAGCTACGAGCAGTACTTC.

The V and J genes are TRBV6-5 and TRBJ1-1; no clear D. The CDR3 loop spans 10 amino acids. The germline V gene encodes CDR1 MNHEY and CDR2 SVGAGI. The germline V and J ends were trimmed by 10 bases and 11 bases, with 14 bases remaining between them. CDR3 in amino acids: CATRERAAFF. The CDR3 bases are TGTGCCACCCGGGAAAGGGCGGCTTTCTTT.

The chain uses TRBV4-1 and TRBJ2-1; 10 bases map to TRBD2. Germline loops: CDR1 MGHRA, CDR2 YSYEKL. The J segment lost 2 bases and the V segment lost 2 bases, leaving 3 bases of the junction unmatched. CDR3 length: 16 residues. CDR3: CASSQLGTSAYNEQFF. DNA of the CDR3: TGCGCCAGCAGCCAACTAGGGACTAGCGCCTACAATGAGCAGTTCTTC.

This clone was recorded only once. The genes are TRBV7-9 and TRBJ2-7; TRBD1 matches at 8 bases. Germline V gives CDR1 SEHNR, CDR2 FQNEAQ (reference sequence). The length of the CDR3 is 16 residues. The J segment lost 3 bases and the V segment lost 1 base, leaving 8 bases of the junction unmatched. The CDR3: CASSLGSTGGNYEQYF. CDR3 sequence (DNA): TGTGCCAGCAGCTTAGGCTCCACAGGGGGTAACTACGAGCAGTACTTC.

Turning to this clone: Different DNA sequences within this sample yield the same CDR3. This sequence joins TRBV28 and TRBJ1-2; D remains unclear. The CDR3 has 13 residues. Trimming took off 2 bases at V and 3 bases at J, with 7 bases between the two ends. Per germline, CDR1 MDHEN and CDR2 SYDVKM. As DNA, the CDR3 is TGTGCCAGCAGTTTAGGAGGAGACTATGGCTACACCTTC. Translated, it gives CASSLGGDYGYTF.

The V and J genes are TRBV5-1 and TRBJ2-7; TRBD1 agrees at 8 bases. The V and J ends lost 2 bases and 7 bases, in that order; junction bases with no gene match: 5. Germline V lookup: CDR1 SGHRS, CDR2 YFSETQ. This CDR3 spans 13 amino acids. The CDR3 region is CASSFTGGGEQYF. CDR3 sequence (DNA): TGCGCCAGCAGCTTCACAGGGGGTGGTGAGCAGTACTTC.

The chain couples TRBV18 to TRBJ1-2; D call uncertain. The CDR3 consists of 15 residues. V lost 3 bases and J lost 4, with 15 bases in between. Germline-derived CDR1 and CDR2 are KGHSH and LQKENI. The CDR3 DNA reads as TGTGCCAGCTCACCTTCGATAGGCGACGGCTATGGCTACACCTTC. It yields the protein CASSPSIGDGYGYTF. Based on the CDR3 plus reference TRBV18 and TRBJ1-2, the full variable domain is NAGVMQNPRHLVRRRGQEARLRCSPMKGHSHVYWYRQLPEEGLKFMVYLQKENIIDESGMPKERFSAEFPKEGPSILRIQQVVRGDSAAYFCASSPSIGDGYGYTFGSGTRLTVV.

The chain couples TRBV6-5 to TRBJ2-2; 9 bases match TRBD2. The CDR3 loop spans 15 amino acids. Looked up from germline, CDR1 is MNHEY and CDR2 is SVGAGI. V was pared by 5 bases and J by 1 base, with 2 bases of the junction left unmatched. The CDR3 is CASSRLAENTGELFF. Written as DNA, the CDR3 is TGTGCCAGCAGTAGACTAGCGGAGAACACCGGGGAGCTGTTTTTT.

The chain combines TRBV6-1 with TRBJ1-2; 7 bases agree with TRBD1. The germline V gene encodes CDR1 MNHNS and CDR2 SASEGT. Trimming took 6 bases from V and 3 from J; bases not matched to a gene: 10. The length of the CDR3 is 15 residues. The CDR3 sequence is CASRDRPFSDYGYTF. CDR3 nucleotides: TGTGCCAGCAGGGACAGGCCTTTCAGCGACTATGGCTACACCTTC.

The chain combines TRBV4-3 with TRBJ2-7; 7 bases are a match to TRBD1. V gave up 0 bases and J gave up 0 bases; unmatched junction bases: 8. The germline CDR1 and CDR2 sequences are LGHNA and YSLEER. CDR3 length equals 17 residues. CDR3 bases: TGCGCCAGCAGCCAAGACACCCCCGGGACAGCCTCCTACGAGCAGTACTTC. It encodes CASSQDTPGTASYEQYF.

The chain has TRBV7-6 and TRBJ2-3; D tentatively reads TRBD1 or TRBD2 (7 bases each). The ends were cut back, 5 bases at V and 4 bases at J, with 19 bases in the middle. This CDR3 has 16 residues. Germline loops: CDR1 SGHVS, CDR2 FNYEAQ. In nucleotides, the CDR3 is TGTGCCAGCAGCCCAGGGGGGGGATTGGGTCCAGATACGCAGTATTTT. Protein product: CASSPGGGLGPDTQYF.

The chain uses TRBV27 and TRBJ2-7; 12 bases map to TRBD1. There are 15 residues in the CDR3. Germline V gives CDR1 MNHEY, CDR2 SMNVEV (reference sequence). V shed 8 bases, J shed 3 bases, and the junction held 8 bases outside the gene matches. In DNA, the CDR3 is TGTGCCAGCGGAGGGACAGGGGGCGTTGTCTACGAGCAGTACTTC. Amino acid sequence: CASGGTGGVVYEQYF.

DNA of the CDR3: TGCGCCAGCAGCCGCGGGGGAAGAGAGACCCAGTACTTC. Translation: CASSRGGRETQYF. The chain employs TRBV4-3 and TRBJ2-5; 7 bases map to TRBD2. This CDR3 is built from 13 residues. V was clipped by 4 bases and J by 4 bases; unmatched bases: 3. Germline V gene sequence: CDR1 LGHNA, CDR2 YSLEER.

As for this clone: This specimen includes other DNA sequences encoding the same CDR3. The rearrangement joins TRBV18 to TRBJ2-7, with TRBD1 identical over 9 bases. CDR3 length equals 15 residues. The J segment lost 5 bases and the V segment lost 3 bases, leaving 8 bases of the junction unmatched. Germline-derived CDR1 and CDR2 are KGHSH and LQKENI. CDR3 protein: CASSPPNRGRDEQYF. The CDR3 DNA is TGTGCCAGCTCACCTCCGAACAGGGGGCGCGACGAGCAGTACTTC.

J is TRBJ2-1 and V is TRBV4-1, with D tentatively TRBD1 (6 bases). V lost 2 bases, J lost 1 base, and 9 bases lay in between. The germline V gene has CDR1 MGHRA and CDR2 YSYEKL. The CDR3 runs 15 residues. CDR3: CASSQWTASYNEQFF. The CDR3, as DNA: TGCGCCAGCAGCCAATGGACAGCATCCTACAATGAGCAGTTCTTC.